This is a list of T cell receptor beta chains from one sample in a study of blood T cell repertoires in COVID-19. TCRdb's copy holds only in-frame clones and misses some; the assay was immunoSEQ multiplex PCR. The data hold 84,000 or so clones, with approximately 84% observed a single time. Input material: peripheral blood. These TCRs come from a man between 70 and 80 years old with COVID-19, enrolled during active disease. Both conserved end residues are part of each CDR3. D genes are given only for firm matches. Clone sizes are given selectively: once, few, many, or a class where the clone is expanded.

J: TRBJ1-1; D: TRBD1; size: once; V: TRBV15; DNA: TGTGCCACCAGCAGAGAGGGACAGGGGATTTCTGAAGCTTTCTTT; CDR3: CATSREGQGISEAFF
J: TRBJ2-5; D: TRBD2; size: .; V: TRBV18; DNA: TGTGCCAGCTCACCCAATAAGGCTAGCGGCCAAGAGACCCAGTACTTC; CDR3: CASSPNKASGQETQYF
J: TRBJ1-2; D: TRBD1; size: .; V: TRBV5-1; DNA: TGCGCCAGCAGCTTGGAGACAGGGGGCAACTATGGCTACACCTTC; CDR3: CASSLETGGNYGYTF
J: TRBJ2-3; D: TRBD2; size: few; V: TRBV7-9; DNA: TGTGCCAGCAGCTTTATCCCTAGCGGGATTCCTAGCACAGATACGCAGTATTTT; CDR3: CASSFIPSGIPSTDTQYF
J: TRBJ2-1; D: .; size: .; V: TRBV21-1; DNA: TGTGCCAGCAGCAAGGGGGTAGCGGGACGGTACAATGAGCAGTTCTTC; CDR3: CASSKGVAGRYNEQFF
J: TRBJ1-2; D: TRBD1; size: .; V: TRBV5-1; DNA: TGCGCCAGCAGCCCAGGACAGGGGGCACAAGCTAACTATGGCTACACCTTC; CDR3: CASSPGQGAQANYGYTF
J: TRBJ2-1; D: .; size: .; V: TRBV5-1; DNA: TGCGCCAGCAGCCGGCTTGACTGGACCTACAATGAGCAGTTCTTC; CDR3: CASSRLDWTYNEQFF
J: TRBJ2-2; D: TRBD1; size: few; V: TRBV3-1/TRBV3-2; DNA: TGTGCCAGCAGCCACACGGGCAGGGGGTTGACCGGGGAGCTGTTTTTT; CDR3: CASSHTGRGLTGELFF
J: TRBJ2-3; D: TRBD2; size: once; V: TRBV5-1; DNA: TGCGCCAGCAGCGCCCAACCGGGAGGAACGGATACGCAGTATTTT; CDR3: CASSAQPGGTDTQYF
J: TRBJ2-2; D: TRBD1; size: .; V: TRBV10-1; DNA: TGCGCCAGCAGCCGGGACAGCGGTGCCGGGGAGCTGTTTTTT; CDR3: CASSRDSGAGELFF
J: TRBJ2-1; D: TRBD2; size: .; V: TRBV6-2/TRBV6-3; DNA: TGTGCCAGCAGTTATATGGCGGGGGGGCCCTACAATGAGCAGTTCTTC; CDR3: CASSYMAGGPYNEQFF
J: TRBJ2-7; D: .; size: .; V: TRBV7-9; DNA: TGTGCCAGCAGTCCTTTAGGGGCCCACGAGCAGTACTTC; CDR3: CASSPLGAHEQYF
J: TRBJ1-5; D: TRBD1; size: .; V: TRBV6-5; DNA: TGTGCCAGCTCCGACCCGGGACAGGGGAATCAGCCCCAGCATTTT; CDR3: CASSDPGQGNQPQHF
J: TRBJ2-3; D: TRBD2; size: .; V: TRBV20-1; DNA: TGCAGTGCTAGGGGGGGGACTGAACAGAATTTT; CDR3: CSARGGTEQNF
J: TRBJ2-3; D: TRBD1; size: many; V: TRBV6-5; DNA: TGTGCCACCAGGACAGGGGTTCCGAGCACAGATACGCAGTATTTT; CDR3: CATRTGVPSTDTQYF
J: TRBJ1-4; D: TRBD1; size: .; V: TRBV19; DNA: TGTGCCAGTAGTATTAGACAGGGGAATGAAAAACTGTTTTTT; CDR3: CASSIRQGNEKLFF